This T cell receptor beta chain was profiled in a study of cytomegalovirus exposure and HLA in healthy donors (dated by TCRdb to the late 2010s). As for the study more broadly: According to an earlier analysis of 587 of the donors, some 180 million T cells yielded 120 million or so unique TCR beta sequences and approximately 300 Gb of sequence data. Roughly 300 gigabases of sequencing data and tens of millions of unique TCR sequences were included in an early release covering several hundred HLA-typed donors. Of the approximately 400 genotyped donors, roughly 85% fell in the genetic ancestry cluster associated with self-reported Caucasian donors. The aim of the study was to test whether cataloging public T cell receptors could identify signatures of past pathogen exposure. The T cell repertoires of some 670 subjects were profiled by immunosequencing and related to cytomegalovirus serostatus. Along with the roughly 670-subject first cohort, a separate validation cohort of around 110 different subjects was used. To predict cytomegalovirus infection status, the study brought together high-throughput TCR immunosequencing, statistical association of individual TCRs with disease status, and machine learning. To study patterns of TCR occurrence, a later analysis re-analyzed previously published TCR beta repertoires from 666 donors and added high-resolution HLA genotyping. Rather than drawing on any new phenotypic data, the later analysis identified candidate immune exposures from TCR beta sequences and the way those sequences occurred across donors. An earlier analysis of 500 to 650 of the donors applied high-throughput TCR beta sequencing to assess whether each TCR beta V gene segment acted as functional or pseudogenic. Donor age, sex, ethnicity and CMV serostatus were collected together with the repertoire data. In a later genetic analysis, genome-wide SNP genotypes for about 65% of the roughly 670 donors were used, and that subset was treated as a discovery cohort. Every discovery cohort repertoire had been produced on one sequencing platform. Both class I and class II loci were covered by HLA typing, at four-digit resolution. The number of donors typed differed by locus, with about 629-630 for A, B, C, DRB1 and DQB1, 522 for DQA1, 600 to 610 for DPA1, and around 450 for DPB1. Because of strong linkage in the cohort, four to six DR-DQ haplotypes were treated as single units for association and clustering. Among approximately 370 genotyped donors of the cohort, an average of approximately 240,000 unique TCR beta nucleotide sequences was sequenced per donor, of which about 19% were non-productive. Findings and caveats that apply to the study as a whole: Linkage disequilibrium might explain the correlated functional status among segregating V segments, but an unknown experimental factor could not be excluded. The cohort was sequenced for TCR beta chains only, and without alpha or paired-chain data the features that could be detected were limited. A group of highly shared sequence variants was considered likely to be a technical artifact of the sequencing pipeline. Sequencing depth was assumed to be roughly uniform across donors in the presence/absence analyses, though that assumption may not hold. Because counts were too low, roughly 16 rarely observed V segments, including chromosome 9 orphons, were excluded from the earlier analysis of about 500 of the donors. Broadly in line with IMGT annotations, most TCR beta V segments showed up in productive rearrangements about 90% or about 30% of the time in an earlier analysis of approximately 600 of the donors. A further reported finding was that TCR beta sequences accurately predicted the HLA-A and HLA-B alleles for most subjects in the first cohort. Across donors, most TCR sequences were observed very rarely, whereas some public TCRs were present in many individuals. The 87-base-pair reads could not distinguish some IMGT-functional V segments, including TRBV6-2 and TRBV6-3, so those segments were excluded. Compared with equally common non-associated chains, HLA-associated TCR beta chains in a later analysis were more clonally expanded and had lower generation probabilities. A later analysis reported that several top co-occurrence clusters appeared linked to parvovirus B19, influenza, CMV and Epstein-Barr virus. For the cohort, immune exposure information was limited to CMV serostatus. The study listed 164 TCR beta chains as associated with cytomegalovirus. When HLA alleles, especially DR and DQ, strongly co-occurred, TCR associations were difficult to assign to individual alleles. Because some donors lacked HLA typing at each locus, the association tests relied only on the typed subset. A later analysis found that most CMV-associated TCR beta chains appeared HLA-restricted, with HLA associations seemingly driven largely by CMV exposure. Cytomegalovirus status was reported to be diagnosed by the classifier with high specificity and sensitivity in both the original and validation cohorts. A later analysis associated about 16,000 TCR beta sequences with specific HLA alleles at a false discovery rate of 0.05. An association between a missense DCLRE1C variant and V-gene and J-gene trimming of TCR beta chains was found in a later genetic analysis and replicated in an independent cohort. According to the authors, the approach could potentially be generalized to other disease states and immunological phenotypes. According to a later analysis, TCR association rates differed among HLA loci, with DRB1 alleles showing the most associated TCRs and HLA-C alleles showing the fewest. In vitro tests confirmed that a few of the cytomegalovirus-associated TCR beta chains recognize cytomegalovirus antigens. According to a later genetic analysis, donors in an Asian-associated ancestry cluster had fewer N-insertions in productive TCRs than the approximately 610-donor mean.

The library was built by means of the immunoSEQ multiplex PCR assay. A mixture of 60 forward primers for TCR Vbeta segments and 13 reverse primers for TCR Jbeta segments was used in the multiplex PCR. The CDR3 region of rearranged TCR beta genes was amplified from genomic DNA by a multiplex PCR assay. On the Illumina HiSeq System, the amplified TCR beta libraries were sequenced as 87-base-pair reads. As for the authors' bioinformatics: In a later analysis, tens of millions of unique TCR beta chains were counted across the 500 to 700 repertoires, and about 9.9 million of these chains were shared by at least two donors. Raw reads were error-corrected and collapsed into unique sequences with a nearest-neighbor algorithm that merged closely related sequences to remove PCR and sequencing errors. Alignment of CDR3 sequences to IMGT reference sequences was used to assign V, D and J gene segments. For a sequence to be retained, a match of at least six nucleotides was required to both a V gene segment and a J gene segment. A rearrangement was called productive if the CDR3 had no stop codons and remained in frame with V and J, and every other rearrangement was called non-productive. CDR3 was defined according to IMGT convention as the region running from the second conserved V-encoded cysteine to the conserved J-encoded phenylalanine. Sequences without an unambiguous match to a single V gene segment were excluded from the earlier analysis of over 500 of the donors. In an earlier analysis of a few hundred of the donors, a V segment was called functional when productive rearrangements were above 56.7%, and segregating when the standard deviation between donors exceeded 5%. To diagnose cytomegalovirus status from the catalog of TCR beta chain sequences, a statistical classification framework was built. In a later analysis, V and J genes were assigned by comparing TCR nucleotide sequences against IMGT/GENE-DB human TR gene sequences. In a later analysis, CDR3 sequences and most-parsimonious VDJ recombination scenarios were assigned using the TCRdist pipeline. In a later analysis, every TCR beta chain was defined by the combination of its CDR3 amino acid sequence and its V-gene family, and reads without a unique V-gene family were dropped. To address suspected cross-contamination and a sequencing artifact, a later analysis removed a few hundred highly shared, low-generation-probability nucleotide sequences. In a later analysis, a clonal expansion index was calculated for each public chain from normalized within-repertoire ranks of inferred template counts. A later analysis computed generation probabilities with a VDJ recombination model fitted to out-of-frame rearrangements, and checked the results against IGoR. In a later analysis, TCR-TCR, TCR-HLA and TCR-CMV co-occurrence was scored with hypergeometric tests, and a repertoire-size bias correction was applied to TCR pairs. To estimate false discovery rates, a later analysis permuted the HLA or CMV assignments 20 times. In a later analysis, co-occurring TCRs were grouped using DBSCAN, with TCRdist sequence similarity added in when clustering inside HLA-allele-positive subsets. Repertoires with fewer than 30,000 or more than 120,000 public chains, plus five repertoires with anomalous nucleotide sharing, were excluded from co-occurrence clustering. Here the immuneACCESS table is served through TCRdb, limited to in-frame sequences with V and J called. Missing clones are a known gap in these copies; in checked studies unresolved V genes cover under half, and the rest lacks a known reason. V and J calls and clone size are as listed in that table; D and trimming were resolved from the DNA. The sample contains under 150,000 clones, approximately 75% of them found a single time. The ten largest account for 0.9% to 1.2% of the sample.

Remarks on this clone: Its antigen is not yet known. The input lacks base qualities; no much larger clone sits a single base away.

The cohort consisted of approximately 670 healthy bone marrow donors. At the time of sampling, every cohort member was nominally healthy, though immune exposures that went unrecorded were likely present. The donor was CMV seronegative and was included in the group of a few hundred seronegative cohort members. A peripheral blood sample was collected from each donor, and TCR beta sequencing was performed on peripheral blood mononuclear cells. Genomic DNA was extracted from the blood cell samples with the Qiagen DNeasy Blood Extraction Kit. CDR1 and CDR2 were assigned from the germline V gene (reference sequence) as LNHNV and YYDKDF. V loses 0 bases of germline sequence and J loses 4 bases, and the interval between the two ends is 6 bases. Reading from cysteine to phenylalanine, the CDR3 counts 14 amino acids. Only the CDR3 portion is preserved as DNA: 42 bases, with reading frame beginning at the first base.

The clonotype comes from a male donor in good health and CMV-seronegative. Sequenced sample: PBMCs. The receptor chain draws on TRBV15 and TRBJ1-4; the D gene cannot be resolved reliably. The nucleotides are TGTGCCACCAGCAGAGAGGCTGGTAATGAAAAACTGTTTTTT. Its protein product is CATSREAGNEKLFF.